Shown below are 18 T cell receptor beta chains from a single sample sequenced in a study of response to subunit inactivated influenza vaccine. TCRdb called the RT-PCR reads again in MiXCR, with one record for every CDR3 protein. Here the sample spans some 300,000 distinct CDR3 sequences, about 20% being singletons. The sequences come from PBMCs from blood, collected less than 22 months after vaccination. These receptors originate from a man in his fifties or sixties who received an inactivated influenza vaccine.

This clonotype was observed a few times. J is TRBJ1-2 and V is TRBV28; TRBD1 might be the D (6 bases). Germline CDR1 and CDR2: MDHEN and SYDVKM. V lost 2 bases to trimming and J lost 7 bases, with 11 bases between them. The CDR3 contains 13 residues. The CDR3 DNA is TGTGCCAGCAGTTTAAGGCAGGGGAGTGGCTACACCTTC. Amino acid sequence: CASSLRQGSGYTF.

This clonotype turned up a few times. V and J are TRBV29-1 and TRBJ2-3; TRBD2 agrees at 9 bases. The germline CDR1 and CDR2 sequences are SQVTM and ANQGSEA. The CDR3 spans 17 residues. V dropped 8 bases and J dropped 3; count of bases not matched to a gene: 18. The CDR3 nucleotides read TGCAGCACGACACGTGCGGGGGGGACTCTTTTGACAGATACGCAGTATTTT. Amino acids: CSTTRAGGTLLTDTQYF.

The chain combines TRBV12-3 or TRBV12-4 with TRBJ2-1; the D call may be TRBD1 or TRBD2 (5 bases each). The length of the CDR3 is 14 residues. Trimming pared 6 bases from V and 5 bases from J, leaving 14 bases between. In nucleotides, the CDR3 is TGTGCCAGCAGATCCTCCGGGACCAACAATGAGCAGTTCTTC. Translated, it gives CASRSSGTNNEQFF.

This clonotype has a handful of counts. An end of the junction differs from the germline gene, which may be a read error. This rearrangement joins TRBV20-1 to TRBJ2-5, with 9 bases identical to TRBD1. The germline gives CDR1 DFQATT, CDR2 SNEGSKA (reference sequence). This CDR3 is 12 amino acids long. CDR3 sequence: CSPRQGGETQYF. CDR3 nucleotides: TGCAGTCCTAGACAGGGGGGAGAGACCCAGTACTTC.

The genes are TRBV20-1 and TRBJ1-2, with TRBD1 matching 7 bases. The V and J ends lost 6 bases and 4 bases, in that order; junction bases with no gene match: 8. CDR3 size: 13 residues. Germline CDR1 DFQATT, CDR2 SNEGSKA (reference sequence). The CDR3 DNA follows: TGCAGTGCAGTTGAAGACAGGGTCTATGGCTACACCTTC. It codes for CSAVEDRVYGYTF.

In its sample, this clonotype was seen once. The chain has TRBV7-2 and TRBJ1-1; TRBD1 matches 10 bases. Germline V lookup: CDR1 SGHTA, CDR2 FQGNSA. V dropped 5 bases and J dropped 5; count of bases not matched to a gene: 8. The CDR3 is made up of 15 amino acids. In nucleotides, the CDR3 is TGTGCCAGCAGCATCCGACAGGGGGCGAAGACTGAAGCTTTCTTT. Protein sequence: CASSIRQGAKTEAFF.

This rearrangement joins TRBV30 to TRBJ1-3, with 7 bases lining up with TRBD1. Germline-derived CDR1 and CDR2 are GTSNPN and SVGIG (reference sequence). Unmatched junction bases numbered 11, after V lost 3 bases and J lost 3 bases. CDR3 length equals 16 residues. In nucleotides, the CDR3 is TGTGCCTGGAGCCACCTATGGGACAGCCTTGGAAACACCATATATTTT. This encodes CAWSHLWDSLGNTIYF.

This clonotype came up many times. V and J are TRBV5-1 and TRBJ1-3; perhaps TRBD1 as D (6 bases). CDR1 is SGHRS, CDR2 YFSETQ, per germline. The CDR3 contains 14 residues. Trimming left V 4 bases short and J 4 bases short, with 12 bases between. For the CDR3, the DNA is TGCGCCAGCAGCGATGGGACAATCGGAAACACCATATATTTT. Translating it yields CASSDGTIGNTIYF.

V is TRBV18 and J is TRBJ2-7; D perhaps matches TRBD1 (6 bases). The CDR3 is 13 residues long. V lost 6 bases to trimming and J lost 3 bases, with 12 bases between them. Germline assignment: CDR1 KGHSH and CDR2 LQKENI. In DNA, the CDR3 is TGTGCCAGCTCGAACGGACAGATCTACGAGCAGTACTTC. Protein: CASSNGQIYEQYF.

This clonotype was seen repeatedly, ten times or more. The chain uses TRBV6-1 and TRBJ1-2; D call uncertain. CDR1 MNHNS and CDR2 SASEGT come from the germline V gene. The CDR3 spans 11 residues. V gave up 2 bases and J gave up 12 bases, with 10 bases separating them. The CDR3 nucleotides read TGTGCCAGCAGTGAACGAGGCCCTAACACCTTC. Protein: CASSERGPNTF.

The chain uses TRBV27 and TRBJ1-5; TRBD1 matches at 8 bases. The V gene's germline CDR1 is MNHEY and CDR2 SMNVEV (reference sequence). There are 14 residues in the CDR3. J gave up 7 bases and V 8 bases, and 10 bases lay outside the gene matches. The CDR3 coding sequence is TGTGCCAGCGGGGACGACAGGGGAGGACAGCCCCAGCATTTT. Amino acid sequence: CASGDDRGGQPQHF.

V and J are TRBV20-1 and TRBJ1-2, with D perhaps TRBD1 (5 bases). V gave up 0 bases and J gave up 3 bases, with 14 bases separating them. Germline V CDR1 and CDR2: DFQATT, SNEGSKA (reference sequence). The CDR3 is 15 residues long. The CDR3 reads CSARDPPGDHYGYTF. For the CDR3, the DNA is TGCAGTGCTAGAGATCCTCCCGGGGACCACTATGGCTACACCTTC.

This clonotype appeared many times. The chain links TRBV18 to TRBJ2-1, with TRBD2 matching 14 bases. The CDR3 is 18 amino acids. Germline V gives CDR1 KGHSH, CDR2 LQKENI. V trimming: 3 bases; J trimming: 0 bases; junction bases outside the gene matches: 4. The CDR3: CASSPGLAGASSYNEQFF. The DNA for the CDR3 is TGTGCCAGCTCACCGGGACTAGCGGGGGCCAGCTCCTACAATGAGCAGTTCTTC.

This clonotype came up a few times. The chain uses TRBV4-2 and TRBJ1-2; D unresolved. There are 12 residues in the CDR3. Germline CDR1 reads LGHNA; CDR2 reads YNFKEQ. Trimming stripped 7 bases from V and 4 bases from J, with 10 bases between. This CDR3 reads CASTGRTYGYTF. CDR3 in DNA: TGTGCCAGCACCGGGCGGACCTATGGCTACACCTTC.

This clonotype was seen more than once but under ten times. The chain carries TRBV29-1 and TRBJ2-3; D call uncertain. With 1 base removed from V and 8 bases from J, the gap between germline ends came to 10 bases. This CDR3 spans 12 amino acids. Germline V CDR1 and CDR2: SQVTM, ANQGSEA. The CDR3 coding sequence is TGCAGCGTTGAAGGTGACTCTATTACGCAGTATTTT. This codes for CSVEGDSITQYF.

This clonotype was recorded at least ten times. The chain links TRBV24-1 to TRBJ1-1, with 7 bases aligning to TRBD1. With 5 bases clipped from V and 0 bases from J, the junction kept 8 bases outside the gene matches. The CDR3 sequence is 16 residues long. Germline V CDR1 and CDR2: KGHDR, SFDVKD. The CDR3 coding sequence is TGTGCCACCAGTGGTATCGGGACAGATATGAACACTGAAGCTTTCTTT. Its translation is CATSGIGTDMNTEAFF.

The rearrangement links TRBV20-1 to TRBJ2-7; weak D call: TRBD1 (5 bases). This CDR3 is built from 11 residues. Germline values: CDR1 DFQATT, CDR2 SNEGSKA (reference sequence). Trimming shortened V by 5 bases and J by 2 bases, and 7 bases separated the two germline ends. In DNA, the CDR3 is TGCAGTGCTGGACAAACCTACGAGCAGTACTTC. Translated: CSAGQTYEQYF.

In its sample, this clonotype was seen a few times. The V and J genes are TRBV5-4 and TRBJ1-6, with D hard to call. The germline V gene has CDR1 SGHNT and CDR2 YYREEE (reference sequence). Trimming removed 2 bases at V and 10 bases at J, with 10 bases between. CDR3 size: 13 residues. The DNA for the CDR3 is TGTGCCAGCAGCTTCTTACTGGGATCACCCCTCCACTTT. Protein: CASSFLLGSPLHF.